The present entry profiles one T cell receptor (beta chain) with its context. Its antigen is still unknown. The sample originates from a study of a mutant IDH1 vaccine in newly diagnosed glioma. Study-level information: Patients began vaccination 4-6 weeks after radiotherapy alone, or with temozolomide cycles. Previous care, which was radiotherapy, temozolomide, or both, most often involved both. Whole-study results and caveats: Changes to the top peripheral T cell clonotypes appeared unrelated to pseudoprogression.

Sequencing was performed with immunoSEQ multiplex PCR; in TCRdb, only in-frame clones are kept and a portion is missing. The sample records around 30,000 clones, 90% being singletons. The trim removed 5 bases at V and 0 bases at J, leaving 6 bases unmatched. The germline V gene has CDR1 MNHEY and CDR2 SMNVEV (reference sequence). The CDR3 is 17 amino acids. Time point specified: week 11, during vaccination. Doses of 300 ug of mutant IDH1 20-mer peptide were given with topical imiquimod. Tumors from donors were new WHO grade 3 or 4 IDH1-mutant astrocytomas with ATRX loss. This sequence joins TRBV27 and TRBJ1-5; the match to TRBD1 covers 11 bases. The specimen was PBMCs, collected from a glioma patient whose treatment included an IDH1 peptide vaccine. This TCR was recovered from a man aged 18 to 29 with glioma. CDR3 sequence reads: CASSRTGGPGSNQPQHF. In DNA form, the CDR3 reads TGTGCCAGCAGTCGGACAGGGGGCCCGGGTAGCAATCAGCCCCAGCATTTT.